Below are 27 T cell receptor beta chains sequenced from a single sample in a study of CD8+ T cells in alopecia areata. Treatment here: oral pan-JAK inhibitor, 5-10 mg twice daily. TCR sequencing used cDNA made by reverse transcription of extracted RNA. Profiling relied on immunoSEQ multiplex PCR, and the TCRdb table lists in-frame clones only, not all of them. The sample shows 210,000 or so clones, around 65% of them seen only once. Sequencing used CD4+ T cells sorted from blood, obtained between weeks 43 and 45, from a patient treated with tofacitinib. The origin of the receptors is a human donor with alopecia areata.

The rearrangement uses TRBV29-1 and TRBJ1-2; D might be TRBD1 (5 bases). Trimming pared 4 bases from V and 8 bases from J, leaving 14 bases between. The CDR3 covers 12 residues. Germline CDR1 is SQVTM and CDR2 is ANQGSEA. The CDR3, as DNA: TGCAGCGTTGGCGGAGGGGAGAAGGGCTACACCTTC. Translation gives CSVGGGEKGYTF.

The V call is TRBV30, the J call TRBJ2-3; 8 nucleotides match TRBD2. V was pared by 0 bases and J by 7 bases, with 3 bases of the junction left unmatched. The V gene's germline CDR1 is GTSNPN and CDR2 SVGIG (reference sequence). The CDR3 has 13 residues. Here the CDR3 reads CAWSVRGGYTQYF. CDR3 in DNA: TGTGCCTGGAGTGTACGGGGGGGTTATACGCAGTATTTT.

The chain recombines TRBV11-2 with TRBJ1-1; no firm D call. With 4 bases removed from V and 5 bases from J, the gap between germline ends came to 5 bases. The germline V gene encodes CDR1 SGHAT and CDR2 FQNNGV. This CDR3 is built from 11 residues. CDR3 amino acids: CASSWGTEAFF. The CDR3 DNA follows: TGTGCCAGCAGCTGGGGAACTGAAGCTTTCTTT.

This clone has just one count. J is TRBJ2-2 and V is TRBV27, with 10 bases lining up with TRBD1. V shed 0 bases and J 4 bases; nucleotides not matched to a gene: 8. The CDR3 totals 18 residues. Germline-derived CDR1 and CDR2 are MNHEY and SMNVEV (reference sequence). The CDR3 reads CASSLSTGGPPGTGELFF. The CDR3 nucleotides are TGTGCCAGCAGTTTATCGACAGGGGGCCCACCGGGCACCGGGGAGCTGTTTTTT.

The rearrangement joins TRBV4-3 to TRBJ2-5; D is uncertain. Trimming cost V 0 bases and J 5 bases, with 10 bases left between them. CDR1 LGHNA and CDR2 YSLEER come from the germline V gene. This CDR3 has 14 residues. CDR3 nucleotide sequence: TGCGCCAGCAGCCAAGAACCCCATTGGGAGACCCAGTACTTC. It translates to CASSQEPHWETQYF.

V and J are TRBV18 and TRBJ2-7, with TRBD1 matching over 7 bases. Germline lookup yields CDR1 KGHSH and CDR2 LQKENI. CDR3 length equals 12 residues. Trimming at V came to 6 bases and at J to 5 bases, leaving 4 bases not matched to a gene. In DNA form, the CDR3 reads TGTGCCAGCTCCCCGACAGGGAACGAGCAGTACTTC. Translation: CASSPTGNEQYF.

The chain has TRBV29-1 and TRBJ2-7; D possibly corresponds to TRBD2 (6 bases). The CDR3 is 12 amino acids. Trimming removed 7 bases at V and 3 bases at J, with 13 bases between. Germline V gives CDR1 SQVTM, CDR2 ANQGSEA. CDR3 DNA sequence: TGCAGCGCGGAGGGTGGGGGCTACGAGCAGTACTTC. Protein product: CSAEGGGYEQYF.

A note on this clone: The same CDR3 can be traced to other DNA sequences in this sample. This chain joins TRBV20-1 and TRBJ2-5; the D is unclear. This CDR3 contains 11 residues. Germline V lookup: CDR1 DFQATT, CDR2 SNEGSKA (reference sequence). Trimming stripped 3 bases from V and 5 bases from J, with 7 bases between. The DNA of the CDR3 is TGCAGTGCTAGCGATCAGGAGACCCAGTACTTC. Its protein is CSASDQETQYF.

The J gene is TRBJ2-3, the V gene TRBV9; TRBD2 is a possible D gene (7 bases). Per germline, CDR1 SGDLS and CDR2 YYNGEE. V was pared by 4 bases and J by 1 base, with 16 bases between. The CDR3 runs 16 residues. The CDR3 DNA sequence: TGTGCCAGCAGCCAGAGGGGGGGCGGCCGCACAGATACGCAGTATTTT. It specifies CASSQRGGGRTDTQYF. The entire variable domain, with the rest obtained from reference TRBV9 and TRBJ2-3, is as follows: DSGVTQTPKHLITATGQRVTLRCSPRSGDLSVYWYQQSLDQGLQFLIQYYNGEERAKGNILERFSAQQFPDLHSELNLSSLELGDSALYFCASSQRGGGRTDTQYFGPGTRLTVL.

The CDR3 coding sequence is TGTGCCAGCCCCACGGCCAGTCAAGGGGATGAGCAGTTCTTC. Translated: CASPTASQGDEQFF. The genes are TRBV7-3 and TRBJ2-1; maybe TRBD1 (5 bases). Germline loops: CDR1 SGHTA, CDR2 FQGTGA. This CDR3 is 14 amino acids long. Trimming took off 8 bases at V and 8 bases at J, with 19 bases between the two ends.

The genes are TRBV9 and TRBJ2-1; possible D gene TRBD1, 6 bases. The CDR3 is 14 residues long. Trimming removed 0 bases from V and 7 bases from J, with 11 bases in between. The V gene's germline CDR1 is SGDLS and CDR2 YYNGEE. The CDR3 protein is CASSVGGLLNEQFF. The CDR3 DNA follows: TGTGCCAGCAGCGTAGGGGGGCTTCTGAATGAGCAGTTCTTC.

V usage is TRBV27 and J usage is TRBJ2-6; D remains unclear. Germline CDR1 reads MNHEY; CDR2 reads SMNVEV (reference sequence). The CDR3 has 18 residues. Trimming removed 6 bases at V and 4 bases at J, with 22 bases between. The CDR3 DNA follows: TGTGCCAGCAGCATAATGCCCCCTTCCGGGTCAGGGGCCAACGTCCTGACTTTC. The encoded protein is CASSIMPPSGSGANVLTF.

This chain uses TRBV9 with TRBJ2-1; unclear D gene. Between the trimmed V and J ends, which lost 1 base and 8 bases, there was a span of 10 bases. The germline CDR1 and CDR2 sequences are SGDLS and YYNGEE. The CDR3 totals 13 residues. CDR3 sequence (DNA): TGTGCCAGCAGCGTATTCACATCGGATGAGCAGTTCTTC. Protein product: CASSVFTSDEQFF. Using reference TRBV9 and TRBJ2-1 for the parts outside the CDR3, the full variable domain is DSGVTQTPKHLITATGQRVTLRCSPRSGDLSVYWYQQSLDQGLQFLIQYYNGEERAKGNILERFSAQQFPDLHSELNLSSLELGDSALYFCASSVFTSDEQFFGPGTRLTVL.

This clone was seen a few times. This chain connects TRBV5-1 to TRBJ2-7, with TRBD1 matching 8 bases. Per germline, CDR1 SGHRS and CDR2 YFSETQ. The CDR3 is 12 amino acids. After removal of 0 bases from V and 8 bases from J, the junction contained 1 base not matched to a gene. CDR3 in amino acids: CASSLGTGQQYF. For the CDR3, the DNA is TGCGCCAGCAGCTTGGGGACAGGGCAGCAGTACTTC.

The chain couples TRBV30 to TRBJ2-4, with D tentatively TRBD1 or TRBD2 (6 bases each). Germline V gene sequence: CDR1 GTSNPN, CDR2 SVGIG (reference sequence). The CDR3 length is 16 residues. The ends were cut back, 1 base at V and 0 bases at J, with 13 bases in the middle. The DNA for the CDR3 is TGTGCCTGGAGTGCACGGGGGCTTACAGCCAAAAACATTCAGTACTTC. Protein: CAWSARGLTAKNIQYF.

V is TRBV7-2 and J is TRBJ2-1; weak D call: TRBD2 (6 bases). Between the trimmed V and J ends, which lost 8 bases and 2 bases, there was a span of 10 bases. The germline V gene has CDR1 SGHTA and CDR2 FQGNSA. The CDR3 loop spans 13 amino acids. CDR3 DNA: TGTGCCAGCGAACGGGGGACCTACAATGAGCAGTTCTTC. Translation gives CASERGTYNEQFF.

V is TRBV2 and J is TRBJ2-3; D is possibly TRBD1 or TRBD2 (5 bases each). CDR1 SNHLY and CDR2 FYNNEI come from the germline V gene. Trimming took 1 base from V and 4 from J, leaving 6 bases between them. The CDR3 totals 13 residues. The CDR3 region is CASSEGGPDTQYF. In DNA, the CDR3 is TGTGCCAGCAGTGAAGGGGGACCAGATACGCAGTATTTT.

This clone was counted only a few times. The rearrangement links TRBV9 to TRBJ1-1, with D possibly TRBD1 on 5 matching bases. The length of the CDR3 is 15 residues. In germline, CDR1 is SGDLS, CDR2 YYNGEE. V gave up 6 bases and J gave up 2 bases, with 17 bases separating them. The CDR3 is CASNRVGGPNTEAFF. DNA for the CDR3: TGTGCCAGCAACCGAGTGGGGGGTCCAAACACTGAAGCTTTCTTT.

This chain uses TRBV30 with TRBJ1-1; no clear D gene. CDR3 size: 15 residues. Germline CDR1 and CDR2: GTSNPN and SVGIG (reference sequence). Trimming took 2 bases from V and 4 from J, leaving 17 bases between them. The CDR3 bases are TGTGCCTGGAGTTCCGAGCCTCTGGGGATCACTGAAGCTTTCTTT. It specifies CAWSSEPLGITEAFF.

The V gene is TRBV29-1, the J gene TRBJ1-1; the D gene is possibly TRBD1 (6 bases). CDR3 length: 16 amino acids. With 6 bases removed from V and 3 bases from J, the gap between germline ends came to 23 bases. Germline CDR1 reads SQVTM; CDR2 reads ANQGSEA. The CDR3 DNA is TGCAGCGTCCACCGACGGGACATCGATCGGTACACTGAAGCTTTCTTT. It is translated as CSVHRRDIDRYTEAFF.

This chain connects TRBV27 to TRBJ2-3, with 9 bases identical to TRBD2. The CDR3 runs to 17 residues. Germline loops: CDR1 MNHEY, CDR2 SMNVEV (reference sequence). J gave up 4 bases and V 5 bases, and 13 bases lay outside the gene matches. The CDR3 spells CASSNELRGGLADTQYF. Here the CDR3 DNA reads TGTGCCAGCAGTAACGAGCTGCGGGGGGGGTTGGCAGATACGCAGTATTTT.

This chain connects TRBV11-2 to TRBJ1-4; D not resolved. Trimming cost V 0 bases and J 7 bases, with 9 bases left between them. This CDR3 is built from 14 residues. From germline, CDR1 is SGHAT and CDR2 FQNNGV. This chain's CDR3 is CASSLEAGLEKLFF. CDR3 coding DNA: TGTGCCAGCAGCTTAGAGGCAGGACTTGAAAAACTGTTTTTT.

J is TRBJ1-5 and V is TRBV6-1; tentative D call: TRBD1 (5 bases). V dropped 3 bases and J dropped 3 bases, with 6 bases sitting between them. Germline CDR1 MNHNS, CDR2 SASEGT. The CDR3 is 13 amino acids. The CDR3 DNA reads TGTGCCAGCAGTGACAGGGTCAATCAGCCCCAGCATTTT. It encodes CASSDRVNQPQHF.

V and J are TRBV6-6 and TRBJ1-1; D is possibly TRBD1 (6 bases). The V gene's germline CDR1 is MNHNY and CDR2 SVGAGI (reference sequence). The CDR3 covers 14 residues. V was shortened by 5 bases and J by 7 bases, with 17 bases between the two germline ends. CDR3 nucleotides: TGTGCCAGCAGTCAGGGGATCAAGCTTGGTGAAGCTTTCTTT. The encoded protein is CASSQGIKLGEAFF.

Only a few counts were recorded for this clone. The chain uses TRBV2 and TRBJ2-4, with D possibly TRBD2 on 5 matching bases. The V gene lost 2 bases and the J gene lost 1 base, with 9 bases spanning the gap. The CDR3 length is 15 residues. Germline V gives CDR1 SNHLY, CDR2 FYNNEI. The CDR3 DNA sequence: TGTGCCAGCAGTGAATGGGGAGACGCCAAAAACATTCAGTACTTC. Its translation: CASSEWGDAKNIQYF.

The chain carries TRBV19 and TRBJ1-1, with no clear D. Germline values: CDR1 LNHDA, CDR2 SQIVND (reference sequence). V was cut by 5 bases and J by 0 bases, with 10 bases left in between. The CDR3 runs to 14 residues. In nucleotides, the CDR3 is TGTGCCAGTAGTGGTCGACCATTGAACACTGAAGCTTTCTTT. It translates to CASSGRPLNTEAFF.

The CDR3 region has the DNA TGTGCCAGCAAGCGGGGGCCCGAAGTGTATGAGCAGTTCTTC. It translates to CASKRGPEVYEQFF. The V call is TRBV6-1, the J call TRBJ2-1; 8 nucleotides match TRBD2. CDR3 length: 14 amino acids. In germline, CDR1 is MNHNS, CDR2 SASEGT. V gave up 7 bases and J gave up 8 bases; unmatched junction bases: 10.